The 20 T cell receptor beta chains in this list originate from one sample, sequenced in a study of CD8 T cells in Susac syndrome. RNA in amounts of roughly 0.5 to 1 ug was reverse transcribed with random hexamers. TCRdb reprocessed the immunoSEQ multiplex PCR reads via MiXCR and lists one record per CDR3 protein. Here the sample spans under 200,000 distinct CDR3 sequences, around 96% being singletons. Sequenced sample: CD8+ T cells from PBMCs. Receptors were obtained from a human donor with multiple sclerosis.

This chain connects TRBV4-1 to TRBJ2-5; a weak D match, TRBD1 (7 bases). Per germline, CDR1 MGHRA and CDR2 YSYEKL. Trimming took 0 bases from V and 5 from J, leaving 10 bases between them. The CDR3 covers 14 residues. CDR3 sequence reads: CASSQDAGGETQYF. The CDR3 bases are TGCGCCAGCAGCCAAGATGCAGGGGGGGAGACCCAGTACTTC.

The rearrangement uses TRBV6-2 or TRBV6-3 and TRBJ2-7; tentative D call: TRBD1 (5 bases). This CDR3 is 14 amino acids long. Germline loops: CDR1 MNHEY, CDR2 SVGEGT. V gave up 1 base and J gave up 5 bases, with 12 bases separating them. The CDR3 nucleotides read TGTGCCAGCAGTTACTGGCCGGGCAGGGACGAGCAGTACTTC. It is translated as CASSYWPGRDEQYF.

The rearrangement links TRBV9 to TRBJ1-1; D gene ambiguous. With 5 bases removed from V and 0 bases from J, the gap between germline ends came to 11 bases. CDR1 and CDR2 from the germline V gene are SGDLS and YYNGEE. CDR3 length equals 14 residues. The CDR3 DNA follows: TGTGCCAGCAGTTCTGGGGTTATGAACACTGAAGCTTTCTTT. Translation: CASSSGVMNTEAFF.

This chain links TRBV15 with TRBJ2-5; D is unclear. Trimming cost V 5 bases and J 5 bases, with 12 bases left between them. The germline CDR1 and CDR2 sequences are LNHNV and YYDKDF (reference sequence). The CDR3 is 13 residues long. CDR3 residues: CATSGTSWETQYF. DNA for the CDR3: TGTGCCACCAGCGGTACTTCGTGGGAGACCCAGTACTTC.

V and J are TRBV6-6 and TRBJ2-7, with D possibly matching TRBD2 (5 bases). The CDR3 sequence is 12 residues long. Germline V gene lookup returns CDR1 MNHNY and CDR2 SVGAGI (reference sequence). The germline V and J ends were trimmed by 5 bases and 7 bases, with 12 bases remaining between them. This CDR3 is CASSHPPGEQYF. The CDR3, as DNA: TGTGCCAGCAGTCACCCCCCGGGGGAGCAGTACTTC.

V is TRBV7-2 and J is TRBJ2-5; D is ambiguous. This CDR3 has 13 residues. Germline V gene data show CDR1 as SGHTA and CDR2 as FQGNSA. Trimming removed 4 bases at V and 7 bases at J, with 13 bases between. Here the CDR3 DNA reads TGTGCCAGCAGCTCCCTAGGCCGAGGGACCCAGTACTTC. It encodes CASSSLGRGTQYF.

This clonotype has more than one count but fewer than ten. The chain combines TRBV2 with TRBJ2-1; D is undetermined. CDR1 and CDR2 (germline): SNHLY, FYNNEI. The length of the CDR3 is 11 residues. The V end was cut by 4 bases, the J end by 5 bases, with 3 bases between. DNA of the CDR3: TGTGCCAGCAGTGGGGACAATGAGCAGTTCTTC. It encodes CASSGDNEQFF.

The rearrangement joins TRBV30 to TRBJ1-2; D unresolved. V was trimmed by 5 bases and J by 3 bases, leaving 10 bases between them. This CDR3 is 12 amino acids long. Germline V gives CDR1 GTSNPN, CDR2 SVGIG (reference sequence). Here the CDR3 DNA reads TGTGCCTGGCAACGGCAGGACTATGGCTACACCTTC. Protein sequence: CAWQRQDYGYTF.

The chain recombines TRBV29-1 with TRBJ2-7; D is unresolved. This CDR3 has 12 residues. V gave up 4 bases and J gave up 7 bases, with 14 bases separating them. Germline V gene data show CDR1 as SQVTM and CDR2 as ANQGSEA. The CDR3 nucleotides are TGCAGCGTTGCGTCGGCAGTCAAGGAGCAGTACTTC. Translating gives CSVASAVKEQYF.

The CDR3 loop reads CASSQDREGAIWELLHF. The CDR3, as DNA: TGTGCCAGCAGCCAAGATCGGGAGGGGGCGATCTGGGAATTACTGCATTTT. This rearrangement joins TRBV3-1 to TRBJ1-5; 7 nucleotides line up with TRBD1. The CDR3 loop spans 17 amino acids. Germline V gives CDR1 LGHDT, CDR2 YNNKEL (reference sequence). V lost 0 bases to trimming and J lost 15 bases; unmatched junction nucleotides: 20.

V and J are TRBV12-3 or TRBV12-4 and TRBJ2-7, with D possibly matching TRBD2 (6 bases). The CDR3 totals 16 residues. V was pared by 2 bases and J by 0 bases, with 14 bases between. Here the CDR3 reads CASSLLISGDSYEQYF. The CDR3 DNA reads as TGTGCCAGCAGTTTACTGATTAGCGGTGACTCCTACGAGCAGTACTTC.

The rearrangement uses TRBV27 and TRBJ1-2, with no clear D. The CDR3 has 13 residues. Germline V gene sequence: CDR1 MNHEY, CDR2 SMNVEV (reference sequence). V shed 7 bases and J shed 0 bases, with 9 bases lying between them. The CDR3 DNA reads as TGTGCCAGCACGTCGTACCCTAACTATGGCTACACCTTC. Its translation: CASTSYPNYGYTF.

The rearrangement joins TRBV7-9 to TRBJ1-2; D possibly corresponds to TRBD1 (5 bases). The CDR3 consists of 14 residues. V was pared by 6 bases and J by 5 bases, with 16 bases between. The V gene's germline CDR1 is SEHNR and CDR2 FQNEAQ (reference sequence). CDR3 DNA sequence: TGTGCCAGCAGTCTCGGGGCAGCGATATATGGCTACACCTTC. Protein product: CASSLGAAIYGYTF.

This clonotype has just one count. The chain has TRBV7-8 and TRBJ1-1; D remains unclear. CDR3 length: 14 amino acids. The V end was cut by 1 base, the J end by 1 base, with 7 bases between. CDR1 is SGHVS and CDR2 is FQNEAQ in the germline V gene. The DNA of the CDR3 is TGTGCCAGCAGCTTAGAATCAGCGAACACTGAAGCTTTCTTT. Residues: CASSLESANTEAFF.

The V call is TRBV9, the J call TRBJ2-1, with 9 positions matching TRBD1. Germline V gene data show CDR1 as SGDLS and CDR2 as YYNGEE. The CDR3 has 15 amino acids. Losses at the gene ends were 0 bases for V and 5 bases for J; bases not matched to a gene: 3. The CDR3 reads CASSVEGQGDNEQFF. Here the CDR3 DNA reads TGTGCCAGCAGCGTAGAGGGACAGGGAGACAATGAGCAGTTCTTC.

V usage is TRBV9 and J usage is TRBJ1-4; D is unresolved. V lost 4 bases, J lost 1 base, and 11 bases lay in between. CDR1 is SGDLS and CDR2 is YYNGEE in the germline V gene. The CDR3 sequence is 15 residues long. The CDR3 sequence: CASSPTTGTNEKLFF. The CDR3 nucleotides are TGTGCCAGCAGCCCGACCACGGGAACTAATGAAAAACTGTTTTTT.

The chain carries TRBV27 and TRBJ2-1, with 8 bases identical to TRBD1. The trim removed 3 bases at V and 5 bases at J, leaving 6 bases unmatched. CDR1 MNHEY and CDR2 SMNVEV come from the germline V gene (reference sequence). CDR3 length: 15 amino acids. The CDR3 DNA reads as TGTGCCAGCAGTTTCGGGACAGGAACTCACAATGAGCAGTTCTTC. Its protein is CASSFGTGTHNEQFF.

V gene TRBV27 combines with J gene TRBJ2-6; D is unclear. CDR3 length: 13 residues. Germline CDR1 MNHEY, CDR2 SMNVEV (reference sequence). V lost 7 bases and J lost 0, with 4 bases in between. CDR3 region: CASTPSGANVLTF. For the CDR3, the DNA is TGTGCCAGCACCCCCTCTGGGGCCAACGTCCTGACTTTC. Based on the CDR3 plus reference TRBV27 and TRBJ2-6, the full variable domain is EAQVTQNPRYLITVTGKKLTVTCSQNMNHEYMSWYRQDPGLGLRQIYYSMNVEVTDKGDVPEGYKVSRKEKRNFPLILESPSPNQTSLYFCASTPSGANVLTFGAGSRLTVL.

The chain combines TRBV15 with TRBJ2-4; the D is unclear. The CDR3 covers 16 residues. V lost 0 bases and J 4 bases, leaving 13 bases between the germline ends. From germline, CDR1 is LNHNV and CDR2 YYDKDF (reference sequence). CDR3 amino acids: CATSRDPPAAKNIQYF. The CDR3, as DNA: TGTGCCACCAGCAGAGATCCCCCCGCAGCAAAAAACATTCAGTACTTC.

In nucleotides, the CDR3 is TGCAGTGCAGGGGGGACTGAAGCTTTCTTT. It codes for CSAGGTEAFF. The chain couples TRBV29-1 to TRBJ1-1; 7 nucleotides line up with TRBD1. This CDR3 has 10 amino acids. Germline values: CDR1 SQVTM, CDR2 ANQGSEA.